The sequence of this TCR beta chain was determined in a study of identical twins. Study-wide findings and caveats: Out-of-frame alpha sequences common to twins exhibited a surplus of low generation probability.

The sample holds a few counts of this clonotype. Its antigen is as yet unknown. After template switching added a universal primer site, the resulting cDNA carried unique molecular identifiers. TCRdb called the 5' RACE reads again in MiXCR, with one record for every CDR3 protein. The profile shows 270,000 or so distinct CDR3 sequences, around 8.8% of them singletons. CDR3 length: 15 residues. V shed 5 bases and J shed 3 bases, with 14 bases lying between them. Germline V gene lookup returns CDR1 LNHDA and CDR2 SQIVND (reference sequence). Separately, the same data were catalogued under a study of yellow fever vaccine responses in identical twins.

Material: CD8+ T cells sorted from blood. The V and J genes are TRBV19 and TRBJ2-1; a possible D gene is TRBD1 (6 bases). This clonotype was sampled from a woman in her late teens or twenties in good health. In nucleotides, the CDR3 is TGTGCCAGTAGTCCCGGACAGCCATTCTACAATGAGCAGTTCTTC. Protein product: CASSPGQPFYNEQFF.